The next 21 T cell receptor beta chains were all read from a single sample in a study of T cells expressing NK-cell markers. With the 5' RACE reads reprocessed, TCRdb shows one record per CDR3 protein and no DNA. The table counts 150,000 or so distinct CDR3 sequences; roughly 35% lies in the top ten. The sequenced material came from blood T cells: a sorted CD56 or NKG2C T cell subset, CD4+ or CD8+ T cells, or bulk PBMC T cells (not recorded which). The receptors were gathered from a woman aged 50 to 60 in good health.

V gene TRBV29-1 combines with J gene TRBJ2-1. Germline V gene sequence: CDR1 SQVTM, CDR2 ANQGSEA. The CDR3 loop spans 12 amino acids. Here the CDR3 reads CSAVLGSNEQFF.

The chain combines TRBV20-1 with TRBJ2-7; the D call of TRBD2 rests on TCRdb alone, since no DNA is present to check it. The CDR3 has 17 residues. Germline CDR1 and CDR2: DFQATT and SNEGSKA (reference sequence). The CDR3 sequence: CSASTGSSGIRPNEQYF.

The chain has TRBV4-1 and TRBJ2-1; TCRdb designates TRBD2, a call that cannot be tested without DNA. Germline V gene sequence: CDR1 MGHRA, CDR2 YSYEKL. The CDR3 sequence is 16 residues long. The CDR3 sequence is CASSQAPSGGYNEQFF.

The chain couples TRBV7-2 to TRBJ2-3; TCRdb gives TRBD2 as the D gene, but with no DNA this cannot be confirmed. CDR1 and CDR2 (germline): SGHTA, FQGNSA. The CDR3 runs to 19 residues. This CDR3 reads CASSPVGGEGPLLADTQYF.

CDR3 sequence: CATRTNEPTDTQYF. The chain combines TRBV24-1 with TRBJ2-3. The CDR3 length is 14 residues. CDR1 and CDR2 from the germline V gene are KGHDR and SFDVKD.

J is TRBJ1-4 and V is TRBV11-2; TCRdb returns TRBD1, unconfirmable since there is no DNA. This CDR3 is built from 14 residues. The germline CDR1 and CDR2 sequences are SGHAT and FQNNGV. The CDR3 sequence: CASSLEWANEKLFF.

This chain connects TRBV3-1 to TRBJ2-3; with no DNA, the TCRdb D assignment of TRBD1 cannot be verified. The germline V gene encodes CDR1 LGHDT and CDR2 YNNKEL (reference sequence). The CDR3 covers 14 residues. The CDR3 reads CASSQDRPLDTQYF.

The chain is built from TRBV7-9 and TRBJ2-2; TCRdb designates TRBD1, a call that cannot be tested without DNA. This CDR3 has 16 amino acids. Germline V CDR1 and CDR2: SEHNR, FQNEAQ (reference sequence). The CDR3 sequence: CASSPRGDGTTGELFF.

The chain links TRBV24-1 to TRBJ2-1; TCRdb gives TRBD2 as the D gene, but with no DNA this cannot be confirmed. Germline CDR1 KGHDR, CDR2 SFDVKD. The CDR3 extends over 16 amino acids. The CDR3 is CATSPGRAGGLTEQFF.

The chain employs TRBV6-5 and TRBJ2-1. The CDR3 is made up of 15 amino acids. Per germline, CDR1 MNHEY and CDR2 SVGAGI. CDR3 residues: CASSEGLSSYNEQFF.

The chain couples TRBV4-1 to TRBJ2-3; the TCRdb D gene call, TRBD2, has no DNA to confirm it. This CDR3 comprises 15 residues. CDR1 is MGHRA, CDR2 YSYEKL, per germline. The CDR3 here is CASSQGTSPFNTQYF.

The rearrangement links TRBV6-4 to TRBJ2-3; TCRdb outputs TRBD1, but without DNA this stays unchecked. This CDR3 contains 17 residues. CDR1 is MRHNA, CDR2 SNTAGT, per germline. The chain's CDR3 is CASSDSPPGGSTDTQYF.

This rearrangement joins TRBV25-1 to TRBJ2-2; TCRdb names TRBD1, which stays unverified in the absence of DNA. Germline values: CDR1 MGHDK, CDR2 SYGVNS. This CDR3 contains 14 residues. This CDR3 is CASSPQQDSGELFF.

V is TRBV7-9 and J is TRBJ2-4. This CDR3 region has 15 residues. Germline CDR1 is SEHNR and CDR2 is FQNEAQ (reference sequence). The CDR3 loop is CASSHMATAKNIQYF.

The chain joins TRBV4-2 to TRBJ2-3. The germline CDR1 and CDR2 sequences are LGHNA and YNFKEQ. The CDR3 covers 15 residues. CDR3 region: CASSPLSPSTDTQYF.

V gene TRBV11-3 combines with J gene TRBJ2-1; TCRdb's D call of TRBD1 is untestable without DNA. From germline, CDR1 is SGHNT and CDR2 YENEEA. The CDR3 runs to 15 residues. CDR3: CASSGPDRGWDEQFF.

The chain employs TRBV24-1 and TRBJ2-3; TCRdb returns TRBD2, unconfirmable since there is no DNA. Germline V gene sequence: CDR1 KGHDR, CDR2 SFDVKD. The CDR3 sequence is 17 residues long. The CDR3 here is CATSARTSGILGDTQYF.

The chain joins TRBV12-3 or TRBV12-4 to TRBJ2-2. CDR3 size: 12 residues. This CDR3 reads CASSLAGGELFF.

V gene TRBV7-8 combines with J gene TRBJ2-3; TCRdb's D call, TRBD2, is unchecked because there is no DNA. This CDR3 has 14 amino acids. The V gene's germline CDR1 is SGHVS and CDR2 FQNEAQ. The CDR3 spells CASSSIRRVDTQYF. The entire variable domain, with the rest obtained from reference TRBV7-8 and TRBJ2-3, is as follows: GAGVSQSPRYKVAKRGQDVALRCDPISGHVSLFWYQQALGQGPEFLTYFQNEAQLDKSGLPSDRFFAERPEGSVSTLKIQRTQQEDSAVYLCASSSIRRVDTQYFGPGTRLTVL.

The J gene is TRBJ2-1, the V gene TRBV9; TCRdb designates TRBD1, a call that cannot be tested without DNA. The CDR3 contains 13 residues. Germline assignment: CDR1 SGDLS and CDR2 YYNGEE. The CDR3 sequence is CASSPGGLKGQFF.

The chain has TRBV4-1 and TRBJ2-1; there is no DNA to check the TCRdb D call of TRBD2. CDR1 and CDR2 (germline): MGHRA, YSYEKL. This CDR3 contains 19 residues. The CDR3 sequence: CASSQGVAGGRPLGNEQFF.